This is a list of T cell receptor beta chains from one sample in a study of shared clonotypes between healthy human individuals. Data came from immunoSEQ multiplex PCR; TCRdb stores just in-frame clones and leaves some out. The table lists more than 400,000 clones, approximately 81% of them singletons. Sample: PBMCs. The receptors were gathered from a middle-aged woman in good health. Some clones in this sample may be carry-over from other donors' samples. Each CDR3 is given with its conserved first and last residue. A D gene is named only where the DNA matches it firmly. Part of the rows lack a size; the others show once, few, many or a class for expanded clones.

d_call j_call v_call clone_size cdr3_aa cdr3_nt
NA TRBJ1-1 TRBV6-5 NA CASRPRVNTEAFF TGTGCCAGCAGGCCAAGAGTTAACACTGAAGCTTTCTTT
NA TRBJ1-1 TRBV6-5 NA CASSYSKLNTEAFF TGTGCCAGCAGTTACTCGAAGCTAAACACTGAAGCTTTCTTT
NA TRBJ2-7 TRBV5-1 NA CASSLEQGYEQYF TGCGCCAGCAGCTTGGAACAGGGATACGAGCAGTACTTC
NA TRBJ2-7 TRBV6-5 NA CASSYSMGISPYEQYF TGTGCCAGCAGTTACTCGATGGGCATTAGTCCCTACGAGCAGTACTTC
TRBD1 TRBJ1-5 TRBV6-1 NA CASRGDRDNQPQHF TGTGCCAGCAGGGGGGACAGGGACAATCAGCCCCAGCATTTT
NA TRBJ2-7 TRBV4-1 NA CASSRVALSEQYF TGCGCCAGCAGCCGCGTAGCCCTATCCGAGCAGTACTTC
NA TRBJ2-3 TRBV6-1 NA CASTLRDTQYF TGTGCCAGCACCTTGAGGGATACGCAGTATTTT
NA TRBJ2-7 TRBV11-2 NA CASSLDIGSRGYEQYF TGTGCCAGCAGCTTAGATATCGGGTCAAGGGGCTACGAGCAGTACTTC
TRBD2 TRBJ2-1 TRBV15 NA CATSLYPREVQVEQFF TGTGCCACCAGCCTATACCCACGGGAGGTCCAGGTTGAGCAGTTCTTC
TRBD1 TRBJ1-1 TRBV19 NA CASSSLRTGGLKHTEAFF TGTGCCAGTAGTAGTTTGAGGACAGGGGGCCTAAAGCACACTGAAGCTTTCTTT
NA TRBJ1-4 TRBV4-3 NA CASSQDMGSRDRRPGREKLFF TGCGCCAGCAGCCAAGATATGGGAAGCCGGGACCGGCGACCGGGGCGTGAAAAACTGTTTTTT
TRBD2 TRBJ2-5 TRBV10-2 NA CASSESSGPVGQETQYF TGCGCCAGCAGTGAGTCTAGCGGGCCCGTGGGGCAAGAGACCCAGTACTTC
TRBD1 TRBJ1-1 TRBV9 NA CASSAWTGVDTEAFF TGTGCCAGCAGCGCGTGGACAGGGGTTGACACTGAAGCTTTCTTT
TRBD1 TRBJ2-3 TRBV29-1 NA CSVGQGGTDTQYF TGCAGCGTTGGACAGGGGGGCACAGATACGCAGTATTTT
TRBD2 TRBJ2-7 TRBV4-2 once CASSRQRGTSGDSYEQYF TGTGCCAGCAGCCGCCAACGAGGGACTAGCGGGGACTCCTACGAGCAGTACTTC
NA TRBJ1-5 TRBV11-2 NA CASSGRGVRQPQHF TGTGCCAGCAGCGGGAGAGGGGTTCGTCAGCCCCAGCATTTT
NA TRBJ2-2 TRBV15 NA CATSRDRRGELFF TGTGCCACCAGCAGAGATAGGCGGGGGGAGCTGTTTTTT
TRBD1 TRBJ1-5 TRBV30 once CALSLRTGGNHPQHF TGTGCCTTGAGCCTTCGGACAGGAGGTAATCATCCCCAGCATTTT
NA TRBJ2-7 TRBV29-1 NA CSVRQVDRADEQYF TGCAGCGTTAGACAAGTTGATAGGGCGGACGAGCAGTACTTC
NA TRBJ2-5 TRBV27 NA CASSPGGIAQYF TGTGCCAGCAGTCCGGGTGGGATAGCCCAGTACTTC
TRBD1 TRBJ2-7 TRBV25-1 NA CASSSPGQGAFEQYF TGTGCCAGCAGTTCCCCCGGACAGGGGGCCTTCGAGCAGTACTTC
TRBD1 TRBJ1-5 TRBV19 NA CASSSQGAGQPQHF TGTGCCAGTAGTTCACAGGGGGCGGGTCAGCCCCAGCATTTT
NA TRBJ2-3 TRBV6-1 NA CASSAVRGRADTQYF TGTGCCAGCAGTGCGGTTCGGGGTCGGGCAGATACGCAGTATTTT
NA TRBJ2-6 TRBV18 NA CASSPRTMDNSGANVLTF TGTGCCAGCTCACCTCGGACTATGGACAACTCTGGGGCCAACGTCCTGACTTTC
TRBD2 TRBJ2-3 TRBV7-7 NA CASSLEAGGSDTQYF TGTGCCAGCAGCTTAGAAGCGGGAGGCTCGGATACGCAGTATTTT
NA TRBJ2-7 TRBV11-1 once CASSLGTGLYEQYF TGTGCCAGCAGCTTAGGGACTGGTCTCTACGAGCAGTACTTC
NA TRBJ1-2 TRBV5-1 NA CASKPEAALPNYGYTF TGCGCCAGCAAACCAGAAGCCGCCCTACCCAACTATGGCTACACCTTC
NA TRBJ1-5 TRBV5-8 few CASSLVRNQPQHF TGTGCCAGCAGCTTGGTCAGGAATCAGCCCCAGCATTTT
NA TRBJ2-6 TRBV7-3 NA CASTSHGVNLTF TGTGCCAGCACCTCTCATGGGGTGAACCTGACTTTC
NA TRBJ1-1 TRBV7-6 NA CTSSLDGGNTEAFF TGTACCAGCAGCTTAGATGGAGGGAACACTGAAGCTTTCTTT
TRBD2 TRBJ2-1 TRBV27 NA CASSPRTSGSAISYNEQFF TGTGCCAGCAGTCCCCGGACTAGCGGGAGCGCCATCTCCTACAATGAGCAGTTCTTC
TRBD1 TRBJ1-2 TRBV2 NA CASSVSLGQGWTGPGYYGYTF TGTGCCAGCAGTGTATCTCTCGGACAGGGGTGGACCGGACCGGGGTACTATGGCTACACCTTC
TRBD2 TRBJ2-7 TRBV4-1 NA CASSQVSGAGEGYEQYF TGCGCCAGCAGCCAAGTGAGCGGAGCGGGAGAGGGTTACGAGCAGTACTTC
TRBD2 TRBJ2-7 TRBV4-2 many CASSLEAGGPYEQYF TGTGCCAGCAGCTTAGAAGCGGGAGGGCCGTACGAGCAGTACTTC
TRBD2 TRBJ2-2 TRBV5-1 once CASSLVAGVQTGELFF TGCGCCAGCAGCTTGGTAGCGGGAGTACAAACCGGGGAGCTGTTTTTT
TRBD2 TRBJ2-1 TRBV13 NA CASSLGGLAGQGNEQFF TGTGCCAGCAGCTTAGGAGGACTAGCGGGACAAGGCAATGAGCAGTTCTTC
NA TRBJ2-1 TRBV14 NA CASSQEGSYNEQFF TGTGCCAGCAGCCAAGAGGGCTCCTACAATGAGCAGTTCTTC
TRBD2 TRBJ2-3 TRBV29-1 NA CSVRGGAAGEPNTQYF TGCAGCGTTCGTGGGGGGGCAGCGGGAGAGCCAAATACGCAGTATTTT
TRBD1 TRBJ2-5 TRBV15 NA CATRPRTGVGETQYF TGTGCCACGAGACCTCGGACAGGGGTGGGAGAGACCCAGTACTTC
NA TRBJ1-3 TRBV30 NA CAWSHPSWGEAGNTIYF TGTGCCTGGAGTCACCCGAGTTGGGGGGAAGCAGGAAACACCATATATTTT
NA TRBJ1-5 TRBV10-3 NA CAISTEGQPQHF TGTGCCATCAGCACGGAAGGTCAGCCCCAGCATTTT
TRBD2 TRBJ2-2 TRBV13 NA CASSSPPGLDVDGGELFF TGTGCCAGCAGCTCACCCCCGGGACTAGATGTTGACGGCGGGGAGCTGTTTTTT
NA TRBJ2-1 TRBV7-6 NA CASSPFFAGAYNEQFF TGTGCCAGCAGCCCCTTCTTCGCGGGCGCTTACAATGAGCAGTTCTTC
NA TRBJ2-7 TRBV7-8 NA CASSLATHYEQYF TGTGCCAGCAGCTTAGCCACACACTACGAGCAGTACTTC